Following are 17 T cell receptor beta chains from one sample sequenced in a study of blood T cells in healthy people across ages. A second PCR, run for about 6 to 12 cycles, used a sample-barcoded 5' primer plus a J-beta primer mix. TCRdb independently ran MiXCR on the 5' RACE reads; one entry per CDR3 protein. Among under 950,000 distinct CDR3 sequences listed, 22% were seen once. Sequenced input: blood. These receptors were taken from a man between 65 and 85 years old in good health.

In its sample, this clonotype was seen a few times. The V call is TRBV6-5, the J call TRBJ2-7; tentative D call: TRBD2 (6 bases). This CDR3 has 14 residues. Trimming left V 4 bases short and J 4 bases short, with 14 bases between. The V gene's germline CDR1 is MNHEY and CDR2 SVGAGI. Here the CDR3 reads CASSFPGRKYEQYF. The DNA for the CDR3 is TGTGCCAGCAGTTTTCCAGGGAGGAAGTACGAGCAGTACTTC.

This clonotype was recorded many times. V usage is TRBV11-2 and J usage is TRBJ2-7, with D unresolved. The CDR3 has 16 residues. V lost 1 base and J 0 bases, leaving 13 bases between the germline ends. Germline CDR1 reads SGHAT; CDR2 reads FQNNGV. Here the CDR3 reads CASSLGAQIFSYEQYF. In DNA form, the CDR3 reads TGTGCCAGCAGCTTAGGGGCTCAGATCTTCTCCTACGAGCAGTACTTC.

This chain links TRBV20-1 with TRBJ2-7; 8 positions match TRBD2. The CDR3 consists of 13 residues. CDR1 and CDR2 from the germline V gene are DFQATT and SNEGSKA (reference sequence). V shed 5 bases and J 3 bases; nucleotides not matched to a gene: 6. The CDR3 coding sequence is TGCAGTGCTTTGAGCGGGGGTGGCTACGAGCAGTACTTC. Translation: CSALSGGGYEQYF.

The V and J genes are TRBV5-1 and TRBJ1-1; 10 nucleotides line up with TRBD1. Losses at the gene ends were 1 base for V and 1 base for J; bases not matched to a gene: 7. Per germline, CDR1 SGHRS and CDR2 YFSETQ. The CDR3 is 17 residues long. This chain's CDR3 is CASSLRDRGISNTEAFF. The CDR3, as DNA: TGCGCCAGCAGCTTGAGGGACAGGGGTATATCGAACACTGAAGCTTTCTTT.

This sequence joins TRBV9 and TRBJ2-2; D not resolved. The ends were cut back, 1 base at V and 4 bases at J, with 11 bases in the middle. From germline, CDR1 is SGDLS and CDR2 YYNGEE. This CDR3 contains 15 residues. DNA for the CDR3: TGTGCCAGCAGCGTATCACGATTGGGCACCGGGGAGCTGTTTTTT. Translated, it gives CASSVSRLGTGELFF.

This clonotype was picked up many times. V usage is TRBV20-1 and J usage is TRBJ1-1, with a tentative D call TRBD1 (6 bases). Germline values: CDR1 DFQATT, CDR2 SNEGSKA (reference sequence). Trimming shortened V by 3 bases and J by 3 bases, and 14 bases separated the two germline ends. This CDR3 comprises 14 residues. The CDR3 nucleotides read TGCAGTGCTAGTGGACAGTTCGGCGACACTGAAGCTTTCTTT. Its protein product is CSASGQFGDTEAFF.

The chain combines TRBV7-9 with TRBJ2-3; the D gene is possibly TRBD2 (5 bases). V was clipped by 3 bases and J by 3 bases, with 10 bases between them. The CDR3 has 14 amino acids. Per germline, CDR1 SEHNR and CDR2 FQNEAQ (reference sequence). As DNA, the CDR3 is TGTGCCAGCAGCTTGATGGGAGTGACAGATACGCAGTATTTT. It translates to CASSLMGVTDTQYF.

This clonotype showed up just a few times. J is TRBJ2-3 and V is TRBV3-1; a weak D match, TRBD2 (5 bases). The CDR3 runs to 15 residues. The V end was cut by 0 bases, the J end by 7 bases, with 14 bases between. From germline, CDR1 is LGHDT and CDR2 YNNKEL (reference sequence). CDR3 DNA: TGTGCCAGCAGCCAAGATGGGCTAGCCGGTAATACGCAGTATTTT. This translates into CASSQDGLAGNTQYF.

This clonotype was observed a handful of times. V is TRBV10-2 and J is TRBJ1-5; D remains unclear. V was shortened by 1 base and J by 4 bases, with 5 bases between the two germline ends. The germline gives CDR1 WSHSY, CDR2 SAAADI. This CDR3 spans 13 amino acids. This CDR3 reads CASSELGNQPQHF. The CDR3, as DNA: TGCGCCAGCAGTGAGTTGGGGAATCAGCCCCAGCATTTT.

This clonotype was seen only a few times. V usage is TRBV10-2 and J usage is TRBJ1-5; the D is unclear. The CDR3 consists of 14 residues. Trimming left V 0 bases short and J 2 bases short, with 5 bases between. The germline V gene encodes CDR1 WSHSY and CDR2 SAAADI. In nucleotides, the CDR3 is TGCGCCAGCAGTGAGTCAGGTGGCAATCAGCCCCAGCATTTT. This codes for CASSESGGNQPQHF.

This clonotype was detected a few times. This sequence joins TRBV29-1 and TRBJ2-1; D ambiguous. Germline V gene lookup returns CDR1 SQVTM and CDR2 ANQGSEA. The CDR3 loop spans 15 amino acids. V gave up 6 bases and J gave up 12 bases, with 27 bases separating them. In DNA form, the CDR3 reads TGCAGCGTGGCTGTAGATGGAAGCGAGGTGCTGTCGCAGTTCTTC. It encodes CSVAVDGSEVLSQFF.

The chain uses TRBV12-3 or TRBV12-4 and TRBJ2-3, with 9 bases fitting TRBD2. V gave up 6 bases and J gave up 5 bases; unmatched junction bases: 12. The CDR3 runs 16 residues. CDR3 nucleotide sequence: TGTGCCAGCAGCCCGAGGGCTAGCGGGATGGTAGATACGCAGTATTTT. This gives the protein CASSPRASGMVDTQYF.

This clonotype was found many times. The V call is TRBV6-5, the J call TRBJ1-1; 8 bases are a match to TRBD1. The CDR3 is made up of 13 amino acids. V shed 6 bases, J shed 4 bases, and the junction held 4 bases outside the gene matches. Germline V CDR1 and CDR2: MNHEY, SVGAGI. The CDR3 DNA sequence: TGTGCCAGCAGCCGACAGGGGAGCACTGAAGCTTTCTTT. It codes for CASSRQGSTEAFF.

This clonotype was seen a handful of times. This chain uses TRBV3-1 with TRBJ2-2; TRBD2 agrees at 8 bases. The V and J ends lost 1 base and 0 bases, in that order; junction bases with no gene match: 1. Looked up from germline, CDR1 is LGHDT and CDR2 is YNNKEL (reference sequence). This CDR3 has 16 residues. This CDR3 reads CASSQGAGANTGELFF. CDR3 nucleotides: TGTGCCAGCAGCCAAGGAGCGGGGGCGAACACCGGGGAGCTGTTTTTT.

The chain has TRBV4-3 and TRBJ2-5; TRBD2 might be the D (5 bases). The J call may be incorrect, as the DNA end agrees better with TRBJ2-1. The length of the CDR3 is 14 residues. CDR1 and CDR2 from the germline V gene are LGHNA and YSLEER. The CDR3 bases are TGCGCCAGCAGCCAAGATTTTAGAGGGAGTGAGCAGTTCTTC. This encodes CASSQDFRGSEQFF.

The chain couples TRBV5-1 to TRBJ2-7; the match to TRBD1 covers 9 bases. This CDR3 contains 14 residues. Looked up from germline, CDR1 is SGHRS and CDR2 is YFSETQ. Trimming at V came to 6 bases and at J to 3 bases, leaving 7 bases not matched to a gene. The DNA for the CDR3 is TGCGCCAGCACCTTAGGACAGGGGCACTACGAGCAGTACTTC. It codes for CASTLGQGHYEQYF.

As DNA, the CDR3 is TGTGCCAGCAGCTTAGTATGGACTAGCGGCCCCTACGAGCAGTACTTC. Translation: CASSLVWTSGPYEQYF. The chain carries TRBV11-2 and TRBJ2-7, with TRBD2 matching 10 bases. This CDR3 comprises 16 residues. Germline loops: CDR1 SGHAT, CDR2 FQNNGV. V lost 1 base, J lost 2 bases, and 5 bases stayed unmatched.